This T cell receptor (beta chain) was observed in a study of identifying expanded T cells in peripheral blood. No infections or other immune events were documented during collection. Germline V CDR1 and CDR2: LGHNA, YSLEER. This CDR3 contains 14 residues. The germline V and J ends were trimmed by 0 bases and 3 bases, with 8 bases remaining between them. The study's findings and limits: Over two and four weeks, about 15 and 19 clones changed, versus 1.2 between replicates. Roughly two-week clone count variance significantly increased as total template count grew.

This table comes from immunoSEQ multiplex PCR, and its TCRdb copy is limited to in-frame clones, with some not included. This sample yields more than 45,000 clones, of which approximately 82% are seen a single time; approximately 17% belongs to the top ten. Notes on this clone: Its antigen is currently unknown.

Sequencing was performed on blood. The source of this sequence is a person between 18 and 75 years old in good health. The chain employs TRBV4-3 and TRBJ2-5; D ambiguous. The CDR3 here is CASSQELAEETQYF. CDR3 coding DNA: TGCGCCAGCAGCCAAGAATTGGCTGAAGAGACCCAGTACTTC.